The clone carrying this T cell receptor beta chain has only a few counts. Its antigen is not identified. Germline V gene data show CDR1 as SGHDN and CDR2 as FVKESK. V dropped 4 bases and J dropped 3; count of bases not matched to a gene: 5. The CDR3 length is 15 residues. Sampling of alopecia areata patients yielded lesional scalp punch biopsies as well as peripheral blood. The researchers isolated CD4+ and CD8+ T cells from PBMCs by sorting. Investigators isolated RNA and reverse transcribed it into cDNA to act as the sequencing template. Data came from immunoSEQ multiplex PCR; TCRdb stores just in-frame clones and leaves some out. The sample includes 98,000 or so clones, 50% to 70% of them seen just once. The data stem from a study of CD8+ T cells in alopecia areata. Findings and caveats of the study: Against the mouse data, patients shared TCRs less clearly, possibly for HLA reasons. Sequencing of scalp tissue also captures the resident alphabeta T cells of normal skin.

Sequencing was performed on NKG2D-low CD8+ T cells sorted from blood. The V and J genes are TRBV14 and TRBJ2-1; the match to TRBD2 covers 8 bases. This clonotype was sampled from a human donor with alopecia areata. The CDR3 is CASSPGGRLYNEQFF. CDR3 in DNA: TGTGCCAGCAGCCCGGGGGGGAGACTCTACAATGAGCAGTTCTTC.